Listed below are T cell receptor beta chains from one sample, sequenced in a study of cytomegalovirus exposure and HLA in healthy donors. The repertoire was sequenced with immunoSEQ multiplex PCR; TCRdb's copy has only in-frame clones and lacks some. Among approximately 150,000 clones listed, 75% to 90% were seen once. Sequencing input: PBMCs. Every receptor here comes from a human donor in good health. CDR3s include the opening cysteine and the closing phenylalanine or tryptophan. The D gene is left open where the match is weak. Not every row has a clone size; where given, it reads once, few, many or a size class.

TGCGCCAGCAGCCAAGAGAGTCGGTCACCCCTCCACTTT,CASSQESRSPLHF,13,few,TRBV4-3,-,TRBJ1-6
TGTGCCAGCAGCTTGGGGTCAGGGGGCCAATATGGCTACACCTTC,CASSLGSGGQYGYTF,15,-,TRBV5-8,TRBD1,TRBJ1-2
TGTGCTAGCAGCACGGACAGGAACACTGAAGCTTTCTTT,CASSTDRNTEAFF,13,-,TRBV7-7,-,TRBJ1-1
TGTGCCAGCGGACGCCGGGACAGGGGTGAGACCCAGTACTTC,CASGRRDRGETQYF,14,-,TRBV7-9,TRBD1,TRBJ2-5
TGTGCCAGCAGCTTAGATCAGGGCTTTGGAAACACCATATATTTT,CASSLDQGFGNTIYF,15,-,TRBV7-6,-,TRBJ1-3
TGTGCCAGCAGTTACAGCGACAATGAGCAGTTCTTC,CASSYSDNEQFF,12,-,TRBV6-6,-,TRBJ2-1
TGTGCCAGCAGCTTCCTGACAGGGGAAAAACTGTTTTTT,CASSFLTGEKLFF,13,-,TRBV11-2,TRBD1,TRBJ1-4
TGTGCCAGCAGCCCCGGGACTAGCTCATACGAGCAGTACTTC,CASSPGTSSYEQYF,14,-,TRBV7-2,TRBD2,TRBJ2-7
TGTGCCAGTAGTTCCAGGCGGGGACTTGGTAATCAGCCCCAGCATTTT,CASSSRRGLGNQPQHF,16,-,TRBV19,-,TRBJ1-5
TGCGCCAGCAGCTCCACCCGGGGGGGAAACTCCTACGAGCAGTACTTC,CASSSTRGGNSYEQYF,16,-,TRBV5-1,TRBD2,TRBJ2-7
TGCGCCAGCAGCCAAGTATCAGGGGCAACCTACGAGCAGTACTTC,CASSQVSGATYEQYF,15,-,TRBV4-3,-,TRBJ2-7
TGCGCCAGCAGCTTGGAAAGGGGTGGTGAAAAACTGTTTTTT,CASSLERGGEKLFF,14,-,TRBV5-1,-,TRBJ1-4
TGTGCCAGCAGCTTAGGCAGCGGGAGCAATCAGCCCCAGCATTTT,CASSLGSGSNQPQHF,15,-,TRBV7-2,-,TRBJ1-5
TGTGCCAGCAGTGGCCGTACAGGCCTCTACGAGCAGTACTTC,CASSGRTGLYEQYF,14,-,TRBV6-1,-,TRBJ2-7
TGTGCCAGCAGCTTAGCCCGGACTAGCGGGGGGGCGTGCGAGCAGTACTTC,CASSLARTSGGACEQYF,17,-,TRBV7-2,TRBD2,TRBJ2-7
TGTGCCAGCACCCCTAGCGGGGGGCCTAGCTGGGAGCAGTACTTC,CASTPSGGPSWEQYF,15,-,TRBV6-5,TRBD2,TRBJ2-7
TGTGCCAGCAGTTTATCGGGCAGGGGGATTGGATCTTCCTACGAGCAGTACTTC,CASSLSGRGIGSSYEQYF,18,-,TRBV27,TRBD1,TRBJ2-7
TGTGCCAGCAGTCGCGGAGAGACCCAGTACTTC,CASSRGETQYF,11,-,TRBV6-6,-,TRBJ2-5
TGTGCCAGCAGTAACAGGGGGTCCCCCAACGAGCAGTACTTC,CASSNRGSPNEQYF,14,-,TRBV6-1,TRBD1,TRBJ2-7
TGTGCCAGCAGTGACTCGTCTGGTAGCGGGAGGGATACGCAGTATTTT,CASSDSSGSGRDTQYF,16,-,TRBV6-4,TRBD2,TRBJ2-3
TGTGCCAGCAGTTCACAGGGTTTTAAACATGGCTACACCTTC,CASSSQGFKHGYTF,14,few,TRBV6-5,-,TRBJ1-2
TGTGCCAGCGGCCAGACTTCTGGGGCCAACGTCCTGACTTTC,CASGQTSGANVLTF,14,-,TRBV2,-,TRBJ2-6
TGTGCCAGCAGCCAGCTGACAGACACAGATACGCAGTATTTT,CASSQLTDTDTQYF,14,few,TRBV5-5,-,TRBJ2-3